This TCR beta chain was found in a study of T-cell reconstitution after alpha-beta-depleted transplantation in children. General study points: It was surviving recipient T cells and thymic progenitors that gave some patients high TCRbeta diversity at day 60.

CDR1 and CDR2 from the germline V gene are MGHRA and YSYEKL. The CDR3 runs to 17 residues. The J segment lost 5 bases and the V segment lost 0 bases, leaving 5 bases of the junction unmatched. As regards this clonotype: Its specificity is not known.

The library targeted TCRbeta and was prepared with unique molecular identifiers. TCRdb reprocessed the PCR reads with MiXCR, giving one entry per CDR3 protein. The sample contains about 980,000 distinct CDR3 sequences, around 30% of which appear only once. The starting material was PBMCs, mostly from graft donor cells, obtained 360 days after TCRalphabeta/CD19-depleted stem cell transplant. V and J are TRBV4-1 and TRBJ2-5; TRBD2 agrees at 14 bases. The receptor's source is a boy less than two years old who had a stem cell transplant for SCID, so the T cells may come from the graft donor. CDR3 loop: CASSQDTGLAGGETQYF. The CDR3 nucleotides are TGCGCCAGCAGCCAAGATACCGGACTAGCGGGGGGTGAGACCCAGTACTTC.